The present T cell receptor beta chain was sequenced within a study of glioma-infiltrating T cells. With 1 base removed from V and 0 bases from J, the gap between germline ends came to 6 bases. CDR1 is SEHNR, CDR2 FQNEAQ, per germline (reference sequence). The CDR3 loop spans 14 amino acids. The iRepertoire nested amplicon-rescue multiplex PCR amplified TCR alpha and beta CDR3s from RNA. One-step reverse transcription and amplification started from approximately 100-400 ng of tissue mRNA or PBMC total RNA. In TCRdb, the multiplex PCR reads were re-called with MiXCR into one record per CDR3 protein. The sample yields approximately 190,000 distinct CDR3 sequences, about 31% seen once. Findings of the study overall: Very few CDR3 sequences were shared between tissue and blood. Non-neoplastic patients had below-expected tissue-blood divergence, while all gliomas exceeded expectation.

There are many counts of this clonotype. Its antigen remains unidentified. This chain uses TRBV7-9 with TRBJ1-1; D gene uncertain. This clonotype originated in a human donor with low-grade glioma or glioblastoma, undergoing nonglioma brain surgery, or in good health (not recorded which). Sequencing was done on a sample of glioma tissue, nonneoplastic brain tissue, or PBMCs (not recorded which). In nucleotides, the CDR3 is TGTGCCAGCAGCTTAGGCGGATTGAACACTGAAGCTTTCTTT. Its translation: CASSLGGLNTEAFF.